This TCR beta chain was identified during a study of OX40 agonist ivuxolimab in advanced cancers. Sequencing used immunoSEQ multiplex PCR; TCRdb keeps in-frame clones, though not all of them. The sample has about 82,000 clones, 85% seen once. CDR3 length: 16 amino acids. In germline, CDR1 is LGHNT, CDR2 FRNRAP. After removal of 7 bases from V and 4 bases from J, the junction contained 13 bases not matched to a gene. This clone was recorded a few times. This sequence joins TRBV12-5 and TRBJ1-2, with TRBD1 identical over 9 bases. Sequenced material: CD4+ or CD8+ T cells sorted from blood, taken in a trial of the OX40 agonist ivuxolimab. The receptor was isolated from an adult with an advanced solid tumor such as melanoma, head and neck, liver or kidney cancer. CDR3 DNA sequence: TGTGCTAGTGCCTCGGACAGGGGTAGTGTGAGCTATGGCTACACCTTC. The encoded protein is CASASDRGSVSYGYTF.